What follows is one T cell receptor beta chain and its context. Its specificity is unknown. PBMCs were collected from a roughly 9.7 ml volume of fresh peripheral blood. RNA transcripts gave rise to amplified TCR beta CDR3 regions. A first-round RT-PCR of the TCR CDR3 used the HTBI primer set. Via MiXCR, TCRdb re-called the multiplex PCR reads, giving one row per CDR3 protein. The data contain about 700,000 distinct CDR3 sequences, around 15% of them seen just once; the ten biggest clones take up about 10%. These data are taken from a study of T cells in Graves' hyperthyroidism and ophthalmopathy. Study results and caveats: Most thyroid clonotypes with frequency above 0.001 were detected in blood.

Germline CDR1 is GTSNPN and CDR2 is SVGIG (reference sequence). The CDR3 loop spans 15 amino acids. The germline V and J ends were trimmed by 4 bases and 5 bases, with 21 bases remaining between them. The specimen sequenced was blood. This chain uses TRBV30 with TRBJ2-7, with D possibly matching TRBD2 (5 bases). The source is a woman under 30 with Graves' hyperthyroidism. The CDR3 DNA follows: TGTGCCTGGACTGAGGGAGTTGGGGTATCCCACGAGCAGTACTTC. It codes for CAWTEGVGVSHEQYF.